The 10 T cell receptor beta chains in this list originate from one sample, sequenced in a study of shared clonotypes between healthy human individuals. Data came from immunoSEQ multiplex PCR; TCRdb stores just in-frame clones and leaves some out. Found here are millions of clones, roughly 94% of them singletons; the top ten hold approximately 1.2%. CD45RO-negative CD8 cells positively selected for CCR7 made up the naive population, which excluded terminally differentiated effector memory CD45RA+ cells. Material for sequencing was naive CD8+ T cells sorted from blood. These receptors all stem from a man between 18 and 35 years old in good health.

In regard to this clone: Other DNA sequences from this sample encode an identical CDR3 as well. The gene calls are TRBV6-5 and TRBJ2-3; 7 bases agree with TRBD1. Germline assignment: CDR1 MNHEY and CDR2 SVGAGI. With V trimmed by 2 bases and J by 4 bases, 3 bases remained unmatched. The CDR3 is 14 amino acids. DNA of the CDR3: TGTGCCAGCAGTTACGCCACAGGGGCAGATACGCAGTATTTT. It specifies CASSYATGADTQYF.

In DNA, the CDR3 is TGTGCCAGCAGTTTTACGGGGAGTGAGCAGTACTTC. It codes for CASSFTGSEQYF. The V and J genes are TRBV28 and TRBJ2-7, with D tentatively TRBD2 (5 bases). Trimming took 3 bases from V and 7 from J, leaving 10 bases between them. CDR1 MDHEN and CDR2 SYDVKM come from the germline V gene. This CDR3 spans 12 amino acids.

The chain links TRBV25-1 to TRBJ2-1; D might be TRBD1 or TRBD2, each matching 5 bases. V shed 4 bases and J shed 7 bases, with 14 bases lying between them. The CDR3 runs 14 residues. From germline, CDR1 is MGHDK and CDR2 SYGVNS. The CDR3: CASSVVGTKNEQFF. The CDR3 region has the DNA TGTGCCAGCAGTGTGGTAGGGACGAAGAATGAGCAGTTCTTC. The full variable domain, rest sourced from reference TRBV25-1 and TRBJ2-1, is EADIYQTPRYLVIGTGKKITLECSQTMGHDKMYWYQQDPGMELHLIHYSYGVNSTEKGDLSSESTVSRIRTEHFPLTLESARPSHTSQYLCASSVVGTKNEQFFGPGTRLTVL.

The V gene is TRBV19, the J gene TRBJ2-5, with TRBD1 as a possible D gene (5 bases). CDR1 is LNHDA, CDR2 SQIVND, per germline (reference sequence). The CDR3 is 12 amino acids. The V and J ends lost 2 bases and 5 bases respectively, with 6 bases between them. The CDR3 here is CASSIQGETQYF. CDR3 sequence (DNA): TGTGCCAGTAGTATACAGGGTGAGACCCAGTACTTC.

The rearrangement links TRBV10-3 to TRBJ1-2; TRBD1 aligns across 7 bases. J gave up 1 base and V 3 bases, and 5 bases lay outside the gene matches. This CDR3 spans 15 amino acids. Germline CDR1 is ENHRY and CDR2 is SYGVKD. The CDR3 DNA sequence: TGTGCCATCAGTGACACTACAGGGGTTAACTATGGCTACACCTTC. The encoded protein is CAISDTTGVNYGYTF.

V gene TRBV28 combines with J gene TRBJ1-2, with a weak D call TRBD1 (5 bases). The V end lost 3 bases, the J end lost 3 bases, and 17 bases lay between the germline ends. The germline V gene has CDR1 MDHEN and CDR2 SYDVKM. This CDR3 spans 16 amino acids. CDR3 region: CASSLGMRGLDYGYTF. In DNA, the CDR3 is TGTGCCAGCAGTTTGGGGATGAGGGGCCTCGACTATGGCTACACCTTC.

The chain combines TRBV29-1 with TRBJ2-1; 13 bases agree with TRBD2. This CDR3 is built from 16 residues. J lost 4 bases, V lost 2 bases, and 5 bases had no gene match. CDR1 and CDR2 (germline): SQVTM, ANQGSEA. The CDR3 DNA is TGCAGCGTTGAACCTGGACTAGCGGGAGTATACAATGAGCAGTTCTTC. As protein: CSVEPGLAGVYNEQFF.

This chain connects TRBV11-2 to TRBJ1-5, with no clear D. Trimming shortened V by 3 bases and J by 6 bases, and 15 bases separated the two germline ends. The CDR3 runs to 15 residues. Germline V gene lookup returns CDR1 SGHAT and CDR2 FQNNGV. DNA of the CDR3: TGTGCCAGCAGCTTTAGTCCTGGGGAAAGTCAGCCCCAGCATTTT. It specifies CASSFSPGESQPQHF.

The chain uses TRBV4-1 and TRBJ2-2; either TRBD1 or TRBD2 may supply D (6 bases each). V was trimmed by 3 bases and J by 9 bases, leaving 14 bases between them. The CDR3 length is 14 residues. The germline CDR1 and CDR2 sequences are MGHRA and YSYEKL. The CDR3 DNA reads TGCGCCAGCAGCCAGAAGGAGGGACATTGGGAGCTGTTTTTT. Translated: CASSQKEGHWELFF.

This chain joins TRBV6-5 and TRBJ2-7; 8 nucleotides match TRBD1. With V trimmed by 3 bases and J by 2 bases, 6 bases remained unmatched. The CDR3 has 15 residues. Germline values: CDR1 MNHEY, CDR2 SVGAGI. The CDR3 nucleotides read TGTGCCAGCAGTTATAGGCTGACAGGGGCCTACGAGCAGTACTTC. Translation: CASSYRLTGAYEQYF.